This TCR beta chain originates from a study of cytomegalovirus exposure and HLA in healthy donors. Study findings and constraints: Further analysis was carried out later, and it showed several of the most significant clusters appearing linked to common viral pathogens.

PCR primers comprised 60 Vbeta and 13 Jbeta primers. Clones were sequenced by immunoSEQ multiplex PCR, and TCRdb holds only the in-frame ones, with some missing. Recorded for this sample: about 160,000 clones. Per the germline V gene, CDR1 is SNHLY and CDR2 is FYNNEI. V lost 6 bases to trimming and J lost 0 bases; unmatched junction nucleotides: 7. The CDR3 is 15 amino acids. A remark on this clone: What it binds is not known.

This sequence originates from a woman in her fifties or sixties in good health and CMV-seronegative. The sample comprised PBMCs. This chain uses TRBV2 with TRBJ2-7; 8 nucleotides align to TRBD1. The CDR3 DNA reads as TGTGCCAGCAGGGACCCCGGGACAGGCTCCTACGAGCAGTACTTC. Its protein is CASRDPGTGSYEQYF. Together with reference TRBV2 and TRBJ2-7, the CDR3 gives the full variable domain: EPEVTQTPSHQVTQMGQEVILRCVPISNHLYFYWYRQILGQKVEFLVSFYNNEISEKSEIFDDQFSVERPDGSNFTLKIRSTKLEDSAMYFCASRDPGTGSYEQYFGPGTRLTVT.